The sequence of this T cell receptor beta chain was determined in a study of Graves' ophthalmopathy and Graves' hyperthyroidism. Whole-study findings and limits: Ophthalmopathy versus stable hyperthyroidism: 13-signature model gave less than 90% sensitivity, 75% to 83% specificity. Blood also carried most expanded thyroid clonotypes exceeding 0.001 frequency. The model flagged ophthalmopathy progression at more than 70% sensitivity and nearly 75% specificity.

Details on this clonotype: The target antigen is unknown.

Amplified TCR beta CDR3 regions were obtained using RNA transcripts as template. HTBI-primed first-round RT-PCR preceded second-round multiplex PCR. TCRdb independently ran MiXCR on the multiplex PCR reads; one entry per CDR3 protein. The sample lists 500,000 to 800,000 distinct CDR3 sequences; under 50% were seen once. Source material: peripheral blood. This receptor was identified in an adult man with Graves' ophthalmopathy.

As DNA, the CDR3 is TGTGCCAGCAGTTTGGGCAGCCCTAACTATGGCTACACCTTC. Residues: CASSLGSPNYGYTF. The V gene is TRBV6-5, the J gene TRBJ1-2; D is ambiguous. CDR3 size: 14 residues. Germline loops: CDR1 MNHEY, CDR2 SVGAGI. V was pared by 4 bases and J by 0 bases, with 9 bases between.